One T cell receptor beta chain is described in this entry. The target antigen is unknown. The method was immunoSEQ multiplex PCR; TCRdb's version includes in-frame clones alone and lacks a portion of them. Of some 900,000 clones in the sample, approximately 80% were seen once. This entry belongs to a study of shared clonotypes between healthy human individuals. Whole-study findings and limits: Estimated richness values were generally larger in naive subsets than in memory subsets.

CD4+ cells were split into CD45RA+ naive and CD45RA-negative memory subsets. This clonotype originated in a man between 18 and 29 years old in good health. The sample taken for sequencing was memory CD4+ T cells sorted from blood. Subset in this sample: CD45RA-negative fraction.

DNA of the CDR3: TGTGCCAGCAGTGAAGGGTTCTATGGCTACACCTTC. This sequence encodes CASSEGFYGYTF. V and J are TRBV25-1 and TRBJ1-2; no definite D call. V was cut by 2 bases and J by 4 bases, with 5 bases left in between. From germline, CDR1 is MGHDK and CDR2 SYGVNS. CDR3 length: 12 amino acids.